The rows below give T cell receptor beta chains drawn from one sample of a study of blood T cell repertoires in COVID-19. Sequenced by immunoSEQ multiplex PCR; TCRdb stores in-frame clones only, minus some. The table includes 350,000 to 550,000 clones, more than 80% detected once. Specimen: PBMCs or T cells enriched from blood (not recorded which). These receptor sequences come from a man younger than 40 who had recovered from COVID-19. Both conserved end residues are part of each CDR3. A D gene is named only where the DNA matches it firmly. Size tells how often a clone was seen (once, few, many) or the class of an expanded clone, and some rows leave it out.

V gene,D gene,clone size,J gene,CDR3 protein,CDR3 DNA
TRBV5-1,TRBD2,NA,TRBJ2-1,CASSLGGKTSGNTNEQFF,TGCGCCAGCAGCTTAGGGGGGAAGACTAGCGGGAATACTAATGAGCAGTTCTTC
TRBV6-6,NA,NA,TRBJ1-1,CASSYSIWGNRVAFF,TGTGCCAGCAGTTACTCGATTTGGGGTAACAGGGTGGCTTTCTTT
TRBV15,TRBD2,NA,TRBJ2-1,CATSREEGGRRTDEQFF,TGTGCCACCAGCAGAGAAGAAGGCGGGAGGCGGACGGATGAGCAGTTCTTC
TRBV4-1,NA,NA,TRBJ2-2,CASSQEGHPNTGELFF,TGCGCCAGCAGCCAAGAAGGACACCCGAACACCGGGGAGCTGTTTTTT
TRBV4-1,NA,NA,TRBJ2-7,CASSQEGVFYEQYF,TGCGCCAGCAGCCAAGAGGGAGTATTCTACGAGCAGTACTTC
TRBV28,TRBD1,NA,TRBJ2-5,CASTPGQEWETQYF,TGTGCCAGCACCCCCGGACAGGAATGGGAGACCCAGTACTTC
TRBV27,NA,NA,TRBJ1-1,CASSYHPRQLNTEAFF,TGTGCCAGCAGTTACCATCCTCGACAGTTGAACACTGAAGCTTTCTTT
TRBV6-5,NA,NA,TRBJ1-2,CASSTGLLTYGYTF,TGTGCCAGCTCGACGGGACTATTAACCTATGGCTACACCTTC
TRBV30,NA,once,TRBJ1-1,CAWSPLGGAGTEAFF,TGTGCCTGGAGTCCCTTGGGGGGGGCGGGGACTGAAGCTTTCTTT
TRBV27,TRBD1,NA,TRBJ1-6,CASSPLDRGALFDSPLHF,TGTGCCAGCAGCCCACTGGACAGGGGGGCACTCTTTGATTCACCCCTCCACTTT
TRBV7-2,TRBD2,NA,TRBJ2-1,CASSSTSGSYNEQFF,TGTGCCAGCAGCTCGACTAGCGGGAGCTACAATGAGCAGTTCTTC
TRBV7-8,TRBD1,NA,TRBJ2-5,CASRTGTVQETQYF,TGTGCCAGCAGGACCGGGACAGTCCAAGAGACCCAGTACTTC
TRBV19,NA,NA,TRBJ2-7,CASSRGLERYEQYF,TGTGCCAGTAGTCGAGGGCTAGAGAGGTACGAGCAGTACTTC
TRBV15,NA,NA,TRBJ1-5,CATSTFLEVAGNNQPQHF,TGTGCCACCAGCACTTTTTTGGAAGTCGCGGGAAATAATCAGCCCCAGCATTTT
TRBV6-5,NA,NA,TRBJ2-3,CASSYSASTDTQYF,TGTGCCAGCAGTTACTCGGCTAGCACAGATACGCAGTATTTT
TRBV30,NA,once,TRBJ1-1,CAWSGNNAEAFF,TGTGCCTGGAGCGGTAATAACGCTGAAGCTTTCTTT
TRBV5-1,TRBD1,NA,TRBJ2-2,CATGTGGTGELFF,TGCGCCACCGGGACAGGGGGCACCGGGGAGCTGTTTTTT
TRBV6-5,NA,NA,TRBJ2-7,CASRAPSYEQYF,TGTGCCAGCAGAGCTCCTTCCTACGAGCAGTACTTC
TRBV27,TRBD1,NA,TRBJ1-2,CASSFRGTGANYGYTF,TGTGCCAGCAGTTTTAGGGGGACAGGGGCCAACTATGGCTACACCTTC
TRBV5-1,TRBD2,NA,TRBJ2-1,CASSLASLAAYNEQFF,TGCGCCAGCAGCTTGGCGTCACTAGCGGCCTACAATGAGCAGTTCTTC
TRBV12-5,NA,NA,TRBJ1-1,CASGDTANTEAFF,TGTGCTAGTGGGGACACCGCGAACACTGAAGCTTTCTTT
TRBV6-5,NA,once,TRBJ2-5,CASSLLVGLETQYF,TGTGCCAGCAGTCTGTTAGTGGGACTCGAGACCCAGTACTTC
TRBV30,TRBD1,NA,TRBJ2-1,CAWNRGPNNEQFF,TGTGCCTGGAACAGGGGGCCTAACAATGAGCAGTTCTTC
TRBV10-2,NA,few,TRBJ2-1,CASSGPYNEQFF,TGCGCCAGCAGTGGGCCCTACAATGAGCAGTTCTTC
TRBV2,NA,NA,TRBJ2-1,CASSEVPYRGNEQFF,TGTGCCAGCAGTGAAGTCCCCTATCGAGGCAATGAGCAGTTCTTC
TRBV19,NA,NA,TRBJ1-5,CASSSRQASFSNQPQHF,TGTGCCAGTAGTTCTCGACAGGCCAGCTTTAGCAATCAGCCCCAGCATTTT
TRBV7-2,TRBD1,NA,TRBJ2-5,CASSSRTGRETQYF,TGTGCCAGCAGCTCAAGGACAGGCAGGGAGACCCAGTACTTC
TRBV5-6,NA,NA,TRBJ1-1,CASSRPGGTEAFF,TGTGCCAGCAGCCGCCCCGGTGGCACTGAAGCTTTCTTT
TRBV3-1/TRBV3-2,TRBD2,NA,TRBJ2-3,CASSQVGGRATDTQYF,TGTGCCAGCAGCCAAGTGGGCGGGAGGGCCACAGATACGCAGTATTTT